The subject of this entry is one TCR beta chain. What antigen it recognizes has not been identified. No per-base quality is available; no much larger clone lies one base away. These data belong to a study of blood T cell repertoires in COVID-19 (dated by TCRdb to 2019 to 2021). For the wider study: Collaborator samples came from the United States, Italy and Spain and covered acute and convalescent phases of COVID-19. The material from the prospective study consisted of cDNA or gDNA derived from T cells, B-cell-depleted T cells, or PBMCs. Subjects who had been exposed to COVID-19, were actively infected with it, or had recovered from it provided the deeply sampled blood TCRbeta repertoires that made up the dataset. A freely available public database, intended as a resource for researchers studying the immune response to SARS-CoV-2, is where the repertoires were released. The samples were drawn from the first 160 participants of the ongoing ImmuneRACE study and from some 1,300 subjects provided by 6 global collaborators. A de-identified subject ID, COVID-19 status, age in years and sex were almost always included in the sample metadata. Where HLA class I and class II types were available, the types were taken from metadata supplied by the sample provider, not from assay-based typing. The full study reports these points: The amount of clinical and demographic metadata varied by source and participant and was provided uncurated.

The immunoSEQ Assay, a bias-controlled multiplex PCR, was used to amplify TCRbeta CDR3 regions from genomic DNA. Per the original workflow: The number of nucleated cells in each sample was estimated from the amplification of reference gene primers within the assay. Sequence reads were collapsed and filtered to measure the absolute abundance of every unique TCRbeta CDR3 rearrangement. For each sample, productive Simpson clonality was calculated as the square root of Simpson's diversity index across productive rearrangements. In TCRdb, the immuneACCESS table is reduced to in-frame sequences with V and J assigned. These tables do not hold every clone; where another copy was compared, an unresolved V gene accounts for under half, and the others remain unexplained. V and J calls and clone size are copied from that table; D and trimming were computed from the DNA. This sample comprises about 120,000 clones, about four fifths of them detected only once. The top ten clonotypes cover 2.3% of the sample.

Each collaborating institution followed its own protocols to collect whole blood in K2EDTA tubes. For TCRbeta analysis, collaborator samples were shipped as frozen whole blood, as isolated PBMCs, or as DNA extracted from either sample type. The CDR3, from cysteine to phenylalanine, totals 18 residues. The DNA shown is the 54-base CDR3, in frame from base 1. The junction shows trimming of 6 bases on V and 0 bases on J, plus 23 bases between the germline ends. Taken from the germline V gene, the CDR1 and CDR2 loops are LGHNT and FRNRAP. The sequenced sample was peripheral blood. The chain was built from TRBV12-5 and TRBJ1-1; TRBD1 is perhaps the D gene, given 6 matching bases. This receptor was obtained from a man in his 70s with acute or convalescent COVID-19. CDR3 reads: CASGQQTGSLKVNTEAFF. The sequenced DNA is TGTGCTAGTGGACAACAGACAGGATCCTTAAAGGTGAACACTGAAGCTTTCTTT.